What follows are 32 T cell receptor beta chains derived from one specimen sequenced in a study of shared clonotypes between healthy human individuals. TCRdb's table, derived via immunoSEQ multiplex PCR, lists solely in-frame clones and lacks some. The repertoire consists of millions of clones, with around nine tenths occurring once and the leading ten covering around 0.14%. Sequencing was carried out using naive CD4+ T cells sorted from blood. Subset noted: CD45RA+ positively selected. The receptors originated from a man between 18 and 35 years old in good health.

The V call is TRBV5-1, the J call TRBJ2-2; 13 bases line up with TRBD2. The CDR3 is 16 residues long. The germline V gene has CDR1 SGHRS and CDR2 YFSETQ. V shed 6 bases, J shed 2 bases, and the junction held 4 bases outside the gene matches. The CDR3 sequence is CASTGTSGVNTGELFF. As DNA, the CDR3 is TGCGCCAGCACCGGGACTAGCGGGGTAAACACCGGGGAGCTGTTTTTT. The full variable domain, completed using reference TRBV5-1 and TRBJ2-2, is KAGVTQTPRYLIKTRGQQVTLSCSPISGHRSVSWYQQTPGQGLQFLFEYFSETQRNKGNFPGRFSGRQFSNSRSEMNVSTLELGDSALYLCASTGTSGVNTGELFFGEGSRLTVL.

The rearrangement joins TRBV6-1 to TRBJ2-7; possibly TRBD1 for D (5 bases). V was clipped by 2 bases and J by 2 bases, with 7 bases between them. The CDR3 has 13 amino acids. Germline-derived CDR1 and CDR2 are MNHNS and SASEGT. CDR3 in DNA: TGTGCCAGCAGTGAATGGGGCACCTACGAGCAGTACTTC. Translating gives CASSEWGTYEQYF.

The J gene is TRBJ1-2, the V gene TRBV7-9, with D possibly TRBD1 on 6 matching bases. This CDR3 comprises 12 residues. From germline, CDR1 is SEHNR and CDR2 FQNEAQ (reference sequence). Trimming left V 5 bases short and J 8 bases short, with 12 bases between. The CDR3: CASSRGAGGYTF. For the CDR3, the DNA is TGTGCCAGCAGCCGGGGGGCGGGCGGCTACACCTTC.

Remarks on this clone: The same CDR3 arises from other DNA sequences in this sample as well. The CDR3 bases are TGCGCCAGCAGCTTGCTAGCGGGGGGCACAGATACGCAGTATTTT. Protein product: CASSLLAGGTDTQYF. The V and J genes are TRBV5-1 and TRBJ2-3; TRBD2 matches 10 bases. The germline CDR1 and CDR2 sequences are SGHRS and YFSETQ. Germline trimming cut 1 base from V and 1 base from J; bases unmatched to any gene: 0. This CDR3 comprises 15 residues. Together with reference TRBV5-1 and TRBJ2-3, the CDR3 gives the full variable domain: KAGVTQTPRYLIKTRGQQVTLSCSPISGHRSVSWYQQTPGQGLQFLFEYFSETQRNKGNFPGRFSGRQFSNSRSEMNVSTLELGDSALYLCASSLLAGGTDTQYFGPGTRLTVL.

CDR3 nucleotides: TGTGCCAGCAGCTTGTTAGACACCCGCGAGGGCTACACTGAAGCTTTCTTT. It encodes CASSLLDTREGYTEAFF. The V and J genes are TRBV5-5 and TRBJ1-1; the D is unclear. The CDR3 runs to 17 residues. Germline-derived CDR1 and CDR2 are SGHKS and YYEKEE (reference sequence). The V gene lost 1 base and the J gene lost 3 bases, with 19 bases spanning the gap. Full variable domain (remainder filled in from reference TRBV5-5 and TRBJ1-1): DAGVTQSPTHLIKTRGQQVTLRCSPISGHKSVSWYQQVLGQGPQFIFQYYEKEERGRGNFPDRFSARQFPNYSSELNVNALLLGDSALYLCASSLLDTREGYTEAFFGQGTRLTVV.

This chain connects TRBV2 to TRBJ2-5, with 7 bases lining up with TRBD2. CDR3 length: 15 amino acids. Germline V CDR1 and CDR2: SNHLY, FYNNEI. J gave up 2 bases and V 6 bases, and 9 bases lay outside the gene matches. CDR3 nucleotides: TGTGCCAGCAGGGCTAGCGGAAAGATGCAAGAGACCCAGTACTTC. It is translated as CASRASGKMQETQYF.

This sequence joins TRBV6-5 and TRBJ2-7; 9 bases fit TRBD2. The V segment lost 7 bases and the J segment 0 bases; nucleotides outside the gene matches: 7. CDR3 length: 15 residues. Germline V gene data show CDR1 as MNHEY and CDR2 as SVGAGI. As DNA, the CDR3 is TGTGCCAGCATTGGCGGGAGGGCCAGCTCCTACGAGCAGTACTTC. Its translation is CASIGGRASSYEQYF.

Remarks on this clone: Other DNA sequences in this specimen translate into the identical CDR3. The chain recombines TRBV28 with TRBJ1-1, with 7 bases that match TRBD1. The CDR3 length is 14 residues. CDR1 and CDR2 (germline): MDHEN, SYDVKM. V gave up 5 bases and J gave up 5 bases; unmatched junction bases: 8. Here the CDR3 reads CASSPPGGRTEAFF. The CDR3 DNA reads TGTGCCAGCAGTCCCCCAGGGGGTCGGACTGAAGCTTTCTTT.

The J gene is TRBJ2-2, the V gene TRBV10-1; D gene unclear. V was shortened by 3 bases and J by 1 base, with 12 bases between the two germline ends. Germline V gives CDR1 WNHNN, CDR2 SYGVQD (reference sequence). The CDR3 runs to 16 residues. The CDR3 loop reads CASSEVARKNTGELFF. CDR3 in DNA: TGCGCCAGCAGTGAAGTGGCCCGGAAGAACACCGGGGAGCTGTTTTTT.

The V and J genes are TRBV6-5 and TRBJ2-7, with D possibly TRBD1 on 7 matching bases. In germline, CDR1 is MNHEY, CDR2 SVGAGI. V was pared by 8 bases and J by 3 bases, with 17 bases between. The CDR3 totals 14 residues. The CDR3 reads CASGGRQGGYEQYF. CDR3 in DNA: TGTGCCAGCGGGGGTAGACAGGGAGGCTACGAGCAGTACTTC.

The genes are TRBV2 and TRBJ1-2; maybe TRBD1 (6 bases). Germline V gene data show CDR1 as SNHLY and CDR2 as FYNNEI. This CDR3 is 14 amino acids long. V lost 6 bases to trimming and J lost 3 bases, with 14 bases between them. CDR3 DNA: TGTGCCAGCAGCCTCGGGGGGCTTGACTATGGCTACACCTTC. This encodes CASSLGGLDYGYTF.

The V and J genes are TRBV29-1 and TRBJ1-2; a possible D gene is TRBD1 (5 bases). The V end was cut by 6 bases, the J end by 1 base, with 15 bases between. The length of the CDR3 is 14 residues. Looked up from germline, CDR1 is SQVTM and CDR2 is ANQGSEA. In DNA form, the CDR3 reads TGCAGCGTACACCCGACAGAACTTAACTATGGCTACACCTTC. Translating gives CSVHPTELNYGYTF.

This rearrangement joins TRBV30 to TRBJ1-5; 7 bases line up with TRBD1. CDR3 size: 17 residues. In germline, CDR1 is GTSNPN, CDR2 SVGIG (reference sequence). V lost 0 bases, J lost 2 bases, and 10 bases stayed unmatched. The DNA of the CDR3 is TGTGCCTGGAGTGTACGAGGGGGCGTCGGGGGCAATCAGCCCCAGCATTTT. Its translation is CAWSVRGGVGGNQPQHF.

The rearrangement joins TRBV5-1 to TRBJ2-2, with D perhaps assigned TRBD1 or TRBD2 (5 bases each). Deletions cut 3 bases from V and 6 bases from J, with 15 bases between. Germline V CDR1 and CDR2: SGHRS, YFSETQ. This CDR3 is built from 15 residues. CDR3 loop: CASSSRGSTSGELFF. CDR3 nucleotide sequence: TGCGCCAGCAGCTCCCGGGGCTCAACCTCCGGGGAGCTGTTTTTT.

CDR3 loop: CASSPLGGPTDTYEQYF. Written as DNA, the CDR3 is TGTGCCAGCTCACCACTCGGGGGGCCCACCGACACCTACGAGCAGTACTTC. The chain recombines TRBV18 with TRBJ2-7, with D possibly matching TRBD2 (7 bases). This CDR3 is 17 amino acids long. Per germline, CDR1 KGHSH and CDR2 LQKENI. V was pared by 1 base and J by 2 bases, with 18 bases between.

The chain links TRBV9 to TRBJ2-7; 8 positions agree with TRBD1. The CDR3 is 14 amino acids. Trimming cost V 4 bases and J 3 bases; bases outside gene matches: 6. Germline CDR1 and CDR2: SGDLS and YYNGEE. The CDR3 DNA sequence: TGTGCCAGCAGCCCCGGACAGGGCTACTACGAGCAGTACTTC. Amino acid sequence: CASSPGQGYYEQYF.

The V gene is TRBV5-4, the J gene TRBJ1-2, with 9 bases identical to TRBD1. Germline CDR1 SGHNT, CDR2 YYREEE (reference sequence). Trimming at V came to 2 bases and at J to 6 bases, leaving 2 bases not matched to a gene. CDR3 length: 13 amino acids. The CDR3 nucleotides are TGTGCCAGCAGCTTCCGGACAGGGGATGGCTACACCTTC. This translates into CASSFRTGDGYTF.

The chain has TRBV30 and TRBJ2-3; 11 bases are shared with TRBD2. CDR3 length: 15 residues. The junction had 4 bases not matched to a gene; V was cut back by 3 bases and J by 2 bases. Germline V gene data show CDR1 as GTSNPN and CDR2 as SVGIG (reference sequence). In DNA, the CDR3 is TGTGCCTGGAGGTGGACTAGCGGGTACACAGATACGCAGTATTTT. It specifies CAWRWTSGYTDTQYF. The whole variable domain, filled in from reference TRBV30 and TRBJ2-3, reads SQTIHQWPATLVQPVGSPLSLECTVEGTSNPNLYWYRQAAGRGLQLLFYSVGIGQISSEVPQNLSASRPQDRQFILSSKKLLLSDSGFYLCAWRWTSGYTDTQYFGPGTRLTVL.

CDR3: CATYQDRSSYNEQFF. The CDR3, as DNA: TGTGCCACCTACCAAGACCGGTCGTCCTACAATGAGCAGTTCTTC. The chain combines TRBV10-3 with TRBJ2-1, with D unclear. Germline V gene sequence: CDR1 ENHRY, CDR2 SYGVKD. Trimming left V 10 bases short and J 1 base short, with 17 bases between. This CDR3 has 15 residues.

V usage is TRBV5-4 and J usage is TRBJ2-5; TRBD2 aligns across 11 bases. The CDR3 covers 17 residues. Germline loops: CDR1 SGHNT, CDR2 YYREEE (reference sequence). Unmatched junction bases numbered 11, after V lost 3 bases and J lost 4 bases. DNA of the CDR3: TGTGCCAGCAGCTCCCACGGACTAGCGGGCCCTGTAGAGACCCAGTACTTC. Translating it yields CASSSHGLAGPVETQYF.

The chain uses TRBV6-4 and TRBJ2-1; 11 bases are a match to TRBD2. The CDR3 totals 16 residues. With V trimmed by 3 bases and J by 9 bases, 10 bases remained unmatched. CDR1 and CDR2 (germline): MRHNA, SNTAGT. The CDR3, as DNA: TGTGCCAGCAGTGAACAGACTAGCGGGATTGGCGGTGAGCAGTTCTTC. Translated: CASSEQTSGIGGEQFF.

V usage is TRBV5-8 and J usage is TRBJ1-5; D perhaps matches TRBD1 (6 bases). CDR3 length equals 15 residues. Germline CDR1 and CDR2: SGHTS and YDEGEE. Trimming left V 0 bases short and J 5 bases short, with 12 bases between. This chain's CDR3 is CASSLEQGGYQPQHF. In DNA form, the CDR3 reads TGTGCCAGCAGCTTGGAACAGGGAGGATATCAGCCCCAGCATTTT.

This clone has a handful of counts. The chain couples TRBV5-6 to TRBJ1-1, with a possible D match to TRBD1 (6 bases). This CDR3 has 15 residues. V was pared by 5 bases and J by 6 bases, with 20 bases between. Germline V gene data show CDR1 as SGHDT and CDR2 as YYEEEE. The CDR3 nucleotides are TGTGCCAGCAGTTTACAGGGTGCCTCCCGGCCTGAAGCTTTCTTT. It codes for CASSLQGASRPEAFF.

The V and J genes are TRBV28 and TRBJ2-7, with 7 nucleotides matching TRBD1. The CDR3 sequence is 13 residues long. With V trimmed by 0 bases and J by 5 bases, 1 base remained unmatched. Germline CDR1 reads MDHEN; CDR2 reads SYDVKM. CDR3 nucleotide sequence: TGTGCCAGCAGTTTATGGCAGGGGGACGAGCAGTACTTC. Translating it yields CASSLWQGDEQYF.

This rearrangement joins TRBV7-2 to TRBJ1-1; D unresolved. This CDR3 is built from 13 residues. With 5 bases removed from V and 4 bases from J, the gap between germline ends came to 11 bases. CDR1 and CDR2 (germline): SGHTA, FQGNSA. The CDR3 sequence: CASSLEEVTEAFF. The CDR3 DNA sequence: TGTGCCAGCAGCCTAGAGGAGGTCACTGAAGCTTTCTTT.

This chain joins TRBV5-4 and TRBJ2-5; 8 bases line up with TRBD1. Trimming removed 4 bases from V and 3 bases from J; junction bases left unmatched: 5. CDR3 length: 14 residues. Germline CDR1 SGHNT, CDR2 YYREEE (reference sequence). This CDR3 is CASSKSDREETQYF. In DNA form, the CDR3 reads TGTGCCAGCAGCAAATCGGACAGGGAAGAGACCCAGTACTTC.

The chain couples TRBV5-1 to TRBJ1-3, with a weak D call TRBD1 (5 bases). This CDR3 is built from 14 residues. In germline, CDR1 is SGHRS, CDR2 YFSETQ. V lost 5 bases and J lost 0, with 9 bases in between. CDR3 sequence: CASRGDGSGNTIYF. CDR3 nucleotide sequence: TGCGCCAGCAGAGGGGACGGCTCTGGAAACACCATATATTTT.

There are a few counts of this clone. This chain connects TRBV4-2 to TRBJ1-6; TRBD1 might be the D (5 bases). Germline CDR1 reads LGHNA; CDR2 reads YNFKEQ. Trimming removed 3 bases from V and 8 bases from J, with 14 bases in between. The CDR3 extends over 15 amino acids. In DNA, the CDR3 is TGTGCCAGCAGCCAGCCCCTGACAGTGGATTCACCCCTCCACTTT. Translated: CASSQPLTVDSPLHF.

This clone has just a few counts. The V and J genes are TRBV6-1 and TRBJ1-1; unclear D gene. Germline values: CDR1 MNHNS, CDR2 SASEGT. This CDR3 has 12 amino acids. Trimming took off 5 bases at V and 0 bases at J, with 4 bases between the two ends. CDR3 residues: CASSHLNTEAFF. The CDR3 DNA sequence: TGTGCCAGCAGTCACCTGAACACTGAAGCTTTCTTT.

The gene calls are TRBV5-6 and TRBJ2-7, with 9 bases aligning to TRBD2. The germline V gene has CDR1 SGHDT and CDR2 YYEEEE. The CDR3 extends over 14 amino acids. V dropped 2 bases and J dropped 4; count of bases not matched to a gene: 4. DNA for the CDR3: TGTGCCAGCAGCTTTTTCCTAGCGGGATACGAGCAGTACTTC. As protein: CASSFFLAGYEQYF.

The chain joins TRBV7-9 to TRBJ2-7, with D tentatively TRBD2 (6 bases). V was pared by 5 bases and J by 0 bases, with 20 bases between. The CDR3 covers 17 residues. Germline CDR1 is SEHNR and CDR2 is FQNEAQ (reference sequence). This chain's CDR3 is CASSGGSWTSSSYEQYF. The CDR3 DNA follows: TGTGCCAGCAGCGGGGGGAGTTGGACTTCAAGCTCCTACGAGCAGTACTTC.

The chain couples TRBV30 to TRBJ1-5; no firm D call. CDR3 length: 14 amino acids. The V end lost 7 bases, the J end lost 7 bases, and 20 bases lay between the germline ends. Germline V gene sequence: CDR1 GTSNPN, CDR2 SVGIG (reference sequence). The CDR3 reads CASPRFQGEQPQHF. DNA of the CDR3: TGTGCCTCCCCGCGCTTTCAAGGAGAGCAGCCCCAGCATTTT.